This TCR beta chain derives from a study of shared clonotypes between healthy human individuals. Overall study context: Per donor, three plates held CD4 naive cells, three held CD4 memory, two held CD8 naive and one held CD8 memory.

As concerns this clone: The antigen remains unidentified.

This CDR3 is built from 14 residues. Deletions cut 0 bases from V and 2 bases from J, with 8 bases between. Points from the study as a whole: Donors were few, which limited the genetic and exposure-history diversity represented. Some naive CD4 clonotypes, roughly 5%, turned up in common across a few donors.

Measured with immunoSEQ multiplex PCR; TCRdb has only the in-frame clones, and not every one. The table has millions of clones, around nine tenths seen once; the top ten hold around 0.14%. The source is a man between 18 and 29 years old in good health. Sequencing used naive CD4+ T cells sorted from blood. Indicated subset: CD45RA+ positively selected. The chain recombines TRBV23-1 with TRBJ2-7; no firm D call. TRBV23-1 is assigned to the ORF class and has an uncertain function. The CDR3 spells CASSQSISPYEQYF. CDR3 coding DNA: TGCGCCAGCAGTCAATCAATTAGTCCCTACGAGCAGTACTTC.